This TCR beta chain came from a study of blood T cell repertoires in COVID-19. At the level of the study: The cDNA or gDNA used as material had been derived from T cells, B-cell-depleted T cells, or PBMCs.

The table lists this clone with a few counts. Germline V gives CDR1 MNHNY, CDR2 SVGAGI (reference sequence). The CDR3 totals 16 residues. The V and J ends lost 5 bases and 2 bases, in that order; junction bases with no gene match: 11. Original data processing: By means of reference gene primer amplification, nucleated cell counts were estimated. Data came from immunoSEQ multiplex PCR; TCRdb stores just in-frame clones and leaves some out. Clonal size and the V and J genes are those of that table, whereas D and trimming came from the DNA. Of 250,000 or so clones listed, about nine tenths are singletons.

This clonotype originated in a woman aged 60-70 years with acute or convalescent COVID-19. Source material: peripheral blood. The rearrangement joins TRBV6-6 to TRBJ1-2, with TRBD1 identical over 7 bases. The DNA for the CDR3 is TGTGCCAGCAGTCCCTTCCCGGGACAGACGAACTATGGCTACACCTTC. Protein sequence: CASSPFPGQTNYGYTF.